These 29 T cell receptor beta chains were all obtained from the same sample, sequenced in a study of cytomegalovirus exposure and HLA in healthy donors. Primers for the PCR totalled 60 Vbeta and 13 Jbeta. TCRdb's table, derived via immunoSEQ multiplex PCR, lists solely in-frame clones and lacks some. This table has 85,000 to 120,000 clones, around 85% appearing once. The specimen sequenced was PBMCs. These TCRs come from a man aged 55 to 70 in good health and CMV-seronegative.

The rearrangement links TRBV19 to TRBJ1-3; TRBD1 matches at 8 bases. Germline trimming cut 5 bases from V and 4 bases from J; bases unmatched to any gene: 13. Per germline, CDR1 LNHDA and CDR2 SQIVND (reference sequence). CDR3 length: 17 residues. For the CDR3, the DNA is TGTGCCAGTAGTCCCTCTTCGACAGGGGTAGCAGGAAACACCATATATTTT. The encoded protein is CASSPSSTGVAGNTIYF.

In this sample, this clone turned up once. The chain carries TRBV27 and TRBJ2-1; D remains ambiguous. The CDR3 is 13 amino acids. V lost 6 bases, J lost 0 bases, and 6 bases lay in between. Germline lookup yields CDR1 MNHEY and CDR2 SMNVEV (reference sequence). This CDR3 is CASRASSYNEQFF. The CDR3 nucleotides read TGTGCCAGCAGGGCTAGCTCCTACAATGAGCAGTTCTTC.

CDR3 sequence: CASSTLGLTGEQFF. The CDR3 DNA is TGTGCCAGCAGCACCCTGGGACTGACGGGTGAGCAGTTCTTC. The V gene is TRBV7-3, the J gene TRBJ2-1; TRBD2 might be the D (6 bases). Per germline, CDR1 SGHTA and CDR2 FQGTGA. The CDR3 spans 14 residues. V was cut by 5 bases and J by 9 bases, with 17 bases left in between.

This chain connects TRBV7-2 to TRBJ1-1, with D possibly being TRBD1 (6 bases). The CDR3 runs 16 residues. V was pared by 3 bases and J by 1 base, with 15 bases between. Germline CDR1 SGHTA, CDR2 FQGNSA. The CDR3 reads CASSFGILGGNTEAFF. The CDR3 DNA reads as TGTGCCAGCAGCTTCGGAATTCTAGGGGGGAACACTGAAGCTTTCTTT.

This clone occurred a few times. The J gene is TRBJ1-6, the V gene TRBV18; possible D gene TRBD1, 6 bases. The germline gives CDR1 KGHSH, CDR2 LQKENI. The CDR3 length is 15 residues. Between the trimmed V and J ends, which lost 2 bases and 6 bases, there was a span of 11 bases. This CDR3 reads CASSPSGAINSPLHF. CDR3 in DNA: TGTGCCAGCTCACCATCAGGGGCTATTAATTCACCCCTCCACTTT.

The rearrangement uses TRBV9 and TRBJ1-2, with 12 positions matching TRBD1. CDR3 length: 18 residues. V shed 0 bases and J 4 bases; nucleotides not matched to a gene: 10. In germline, CDR1 is SGDLS, CDR2 YYNGEE. Here the CDR3 DNA reads TGTGCCAGCAGCGTAGGTAACGGGACAGGGGGCTTGATCTATGGCTACACCTTC. Protein: CASSVGNGTGGLIYGYTF. The variable domain in full, with the rest retrieved from reference TRBV9 and TRBJ1-2, is DSGVTQTPKHLITATGQRVTLRCSPRSGDLSVYWYQQSLDQGLQFLIQYYNGEERAKGNILERFSAQQFPDLHSELNLSSLELGDSALYFCASSVGNGTGGLIYGYTFGSGTRLTVV.

The V and J genes are TRBV7-2 and TRBJ1-6, with TRBD1 as a possible D gene (6 bases). Germline CDR1 reads SGHTA; CDR2 reads FQGNSA. The CDR3 is 14 amino acids. V was shortened by 1 base and J by 7 bases, with 8 bases between the two germline ends. The DNA for the CDR3 is TGTGCCAGCAGCTTAGAGACAGGAAATTCACCCCTCCACTTT. Its translation: CASSLETGNSPLHF.

The V call is TRBV29-1, the J call TRBJ1-4; 10 bases match TRBD1. The CDR3 is 14 residues long. CDR1 and CDR2 (germline): SQVTM, ANQGSEA. The J segment lost 8 bases and the V segment lost 4 bases, leaving 7 bases of the junction unmatched. CDR3 amino acids: CSVGTGQGGEKLFF. The CDR3 DNA reads TGCAGCGTTGGAACTGGACAGGGGGGGGAAAAACTGTTTTTT. Looking up the rest from reference TRBV29-1 and TRBJ1-4 gives the full variable domain: SAVISQKPSRDICQRGTSLTIQCQVDSQVTMMFWYRQQPGQSLTLIATANQGSEATYESGFVIDKFPISRPNLTFSTLTVSNMSPEDSSIYLCSVGTGQGGEKLFFGSGTQLSVL.

V gene TRBV5-4 combines with J gene TRBJ2-3; D is possibly TRBD1 (6 bases). This CDR3 is 14 amino acids long. The germline CDR1 and CDR2 sequences are SGHNT and YYREEE (reference sequence). With 2 bases removed from V and 3 bases from J, the gap between germline ends came to 10 bases. CDR3 sequence reads: CASSFSGVTDTQYF. DNA for the CDR3: TGTGCCAGCAGCTTCTCAGGGGTTACAGATACGCAGTATTTT.

The V call is TRBV5-1, the J call TRBJ1-2; D perhaps matches TRBD1 (5 bases). The V gene lost 0 bases and the J gene lost 8 bases, with 11 bases spanning the gap. Germline V gene sequence: CDR1 SGHRS, CDR2 YFSETQ. There are 13 residues in the CDR3. The CDR3 here is CASSLGQGGGYTF. The CDR3 nucleotides are TGCGCCAGCAGCTTGGGGCAGGGAGGCGGCTACACCTTC.

This sequence joins TRBV6-5 and TRBJ2-7; 8 bases match TRBD1. The CDR3 loop spans 14 amino acids. V was clipped by 10 bases and J by 7 bases; unmatched bases: 15. Germline V CDR1 and CDR2: MNHEY, SVGAGI. In DNA, the CDR3 is TGTGCCACCAAAAGGATCCAGGGGGCCTGGGAGCAGTACTTC. Its protein product is CATKRIQGAWEQYF.

The V and J genes are TRBV11-2 and TRBJ2-2, with D tentatively TRBD1 (6 bases). Trimming removed 0 bases from V and 3 bases from J, with 8 bases in between. The CDR3 is 15 amino acids. Per germline, CDR1 SGHAT and CDR2 FQNNGV. CDR3 protein: CASSLDRGYTGELFF. The CDR3 DNA is TGTGCCAGCAGCTTAGACAGGGGCTACACCGGGGAGCTGTTTTTT. The whole variable domain, filled in from reference TRBV11-2 and TRBJ2-2, reads EAGVAQSPRYKIIEKRQSVAFWCNPISGHATLYWYQQILGQGPKLLIQFQNNGVVDDSQLPKDRFSAERLKGVDSTLKIQPAKLEDSAVYLCASSLDRGYTGELFFGEGSRLTVL.

The V gene is TRBV9, the J gene TRBJ2-2; the match to TRBD2 covers 9 bases. Trimming took 3 bases from V and 7 from J; bases not matched to a gene: 10. The CDR3 length is 16 residues. CDR1 and CDR2 (germline): SGDLS, YYNGEE. The CDR3 is CASSAPERGAGGELFF. Written as DNA, the CDR3 is TGTGCCAGCAGCGCCCCGGAGCGGGGGGCAGGCGGGGAGCTGTTTTTT.

V usage is TRBV5-1 and J usage is TRBJ2-1; D is unclear. The V end lost 4 bases, the J end lost 0 bases, and 17 bases lay between the germline ends. The CDR3 has 17 amino acids. The germline V gene has CDR1 SGHRS and CDR2 YFSETQ. The CDR3 region is CASSPYMAASSYNEQFF. CDR3 nucleotides: TGCGCCAGCAGCCCCTACATGGCAGCTAGCTCCTACAATGAGCAGTTCTTC.

Written as DNA, the CDR3 is TGCGCCAGCAGCCCGAGCCTCAATGAGCAGTTCTTC. Its translation: CASSPSLNEQFF. The gene calls are TRBV5-1 and TRBJ2-1; no clear D gene. There are 12 residues in the CDR3. The V and J ends lost 4 bases and 6 bases respectively, with 8 bases between them. The V gene's germline CDR1 is SGHRS and CDR2 YFSETQ.

This sequence joins TRBV6-5 and TRBJ2-1; 8 bases are shared with TRBD1. CDR3 size: 15 residues. Trimming took 7 bases from V and 2 from J; bases not matched to a gene: 7. Germline V gene sequence: CDR1 MNHEY, CDR2 SVGAGI. The CDR3 loop is CASIPAGGPYNEQFF. For the CDR3, the DNA is TGTGCCAGCATCCCCGCAGGGGGCCCCTACAATGAGCAGTTCTTC.

The rearrangement links TRBV4-3 to TRBJ2-7; no firm D call. The CDR3 has 12 amino acids. The germline V gene encodes CDR1 LGHNA and CDR2 YSLEER. V was shortened by 4 bases and J by 8 bases, with 12 bases between the two germline ends. The CDR3 DNA follows: TGCGCCAGCAGCCCCCCAGGTCGACAGCAGTACTTC. This translates into CASSPPGRQQYF.

The genes are TRBV7-6 and TRBJ1-1, with TRBD1 matching 8 bases. The CDR3 sequence is 15 residues long. V gave up 6 bases and J gave up 4 bases; unmatched junction bases: 10. CDR1 and CDR2 from the germline V gene are SGHVS and FNYEAQ. The DNA of the CDR3 is TGTGCCAGCAGTCCAGGAGCAGGGGGCATCACTGAAGCTTTCTTT. Translated: CASSPGAGGITEAFF.

In the case of this clone: Other DNA sequences in the sample encode the same CDR3. The chain links TRBV7-2 to TRBJ1-6; 8 bases are a match to TRBD1. Unmatched junction bases numbered 2, after V lost 1 base and J lost 6 bases. This CDR3 has 15 amino acids. CDR1 is SGHTA and CDR2 is FQGNSA in the germline V gene. The CDR3 spells CASSLGTGTNSPLHF. In nucleotides, the CDR3 is TGTGCCAGCAGCTTAGGGACAGGGACTAATTCACCCCTCCACTTT.

The J gene is TRBJ1-4, the V gene TRBV5-1; D unclear. Germline V CDR1 and CDR2: SGHRS, YFSETQ. Between the trimmed V and J ends, which lost 0 bases and 6 bases, there was a span of 6 bases. The CDR3 length is 13 residues. CDR3 bases: TGCGCCAGCAGCTTGGCCAGTGATGAAAAACTGTTTTTT. This gives the protein CASSLASDEKLFF. Filled out from reference TRBV5-1 and TRBJ1-4, the complete variable domain reads KAGVTQTPRYLIKTRGQQVTLSCSPISGHRSVSWYQQTPGQGLQFLFEYFSETQRNKGNFPGRFSGRQFSNSRSEMNVSTLELGDSALYLCASSLASDEKLFFGSGTQLSVL.

The genes are TRBV7-3 and TRBJ2-3; 9 bases fit TRBD1. This CDR3 is 16 amino acids long. With 4 bases clipped from V and 0 bases from J, the junction kept 5 bases outside the gene matches. Germline CDR1 is SGHTA and CDR2 is FQGTGA. CDR3 region: CASSYDRGSSTDTQYF. The CDR3 nucleotides read TGTGCCAGCAGCTACGACAGGGGGTCTAGCACAGATACGCAGTATTTT.

This rearrangement joins TRBV18 to TRBJ1-1; 10 bases fit TRBD1. The CDR3 has 14 amino acids. V was pared by 5 bases and J by 3 bases, with 3 bases of the junction left unmatched. In germline, CDR1 is KGHSH, CDR2 LQKENI. The CDR3 spells CASSDRGLDTEAFF. CDR3 nucleotides: TGTGCCAGCTCAGACAGGGGGCTCGACACTGAAGCTTTCTTT.

This clone is a singleton in its sample. The chain carries TRBV28 and TRBJ1-1; D is perhaps TRBD1 (5 bases). Germline V CDR1 and CDR2: MDHEN, SYDVKM. The CDR3 spans 15 residues. V was shortened by 2 bases and J by 2 bases, with 12 bases between the two germline ends. The CDR3 DNA follows: TGTGCCAGCAGTTTAGGGCGGGGGGAAAACACTGAAGCTTTCTTT. This codes for CASSLGRGENTEAFF.

The gene calls are TRBV29-1 and TRBJ2-1; TRBD2 matches 9 bases. This CDR3 region has 14 residues. Germline V gene data show CDR1 as SQVTM and CDR2 as ANQGSEA. V shed 7 bases, J shed 4 bases, and the junction held 8 bases outside the gene matches. The CDR3, as DNA: TGCAGCGCCATAGCGGGGGTCAGATACAATGAGCAGTTCTTC. This gives the protein CSAIAGVRYNEQFF.

This clone was detected once. The chain carries TRBV9 and TRBJ2-7; 9 bases line up with TRBD1. The J segment lost 5 bases and the V segment lost 0 bases, leaving 3 bases of the junction unmatched. Germline lookup yields CDR1 SGDLS and CDR2 YYNGEE. This CDR3 is built from 14 residues. CDR3 loop: CASSVAWTGDEQYF. The CDR3, as DNA: TGTGCCAGCAGCGTAGCTTGGACAGGGGACGAGCAGTACTTC.

The V gene is TRBV2, the J gene TRBJ1-1, with TRBD1 as a possible D gene (5 bases). CDR1 is SNHLY, CDR2 FYNNEI, per germline. The V and J ends lost 0 bases and 1 base respectively, with 6 bases between them. The CDR3 is 14 residues long. The CDR3 DNA reads TGTGCCAGCAGTGAAGCCGGGGGGAACACTGAAGCTTTCTTT. Its protein is CASSEAGGNTEAFF.

This chain joins TRBV30 and TRBJ1-2, with D possibly TRBD1 on 5 matching bases. Trimming left V 4 bases short and J 2 bases short, with 14 bases between. Germline V gene sequence: CDR1 GTSNPN, CDR2 SVGIG (reference sequence). The CDR3 is 14 residues long. The CDR3 region has the DNA TGTGCCTGGAATACAGGTCTCGGGAACTATGGCTACACCTTC. Translating it yields CAWNTGLGNYGYTF.

The chain combines TRBV15 with TRBJ1-5; 8 nucleotides agree with TRBD1. Germline lookup yields CDR1 LNHNV and CDR2 YYDKDF (reference sequence). This CDR3 region has 16 residues. The V segment lost 0 bases and the J segment 4 bases; nucleotides outside the gene matches: 5. In nucleotides, the CDR3 is TGTGCCACCAGCAGAGATCCAAGACAGGGGAATCAGCCCCAGCATTTT. It is translated as CATSRDPRQGNQPQHF.

This chain joins TRBV4-3 and TRBJ1-4; TRBD1 might be the D (6 bases). Germline loops: CDR1 LGHNA, CDR2 YSLEER. Trimming stripped 0 bases from V and 6 bases from J, with 11 bases between. This CDR3 region has 15 residues. The CDR3 bases are TGCGCCAGCAGCCAAGAGGGCAGGGGAGATGAAAAACTGTTTTTT. Translated: CASSQEGRGDEKLFF.